One sample yielded the 19 T cell receptor beta chains listed below, sequenced in a study of shared clonotypes between healthy human individuals (dated by TCRdb to about 2020). Preparation of the library involved the immunoSEQ multiplex PCR assay. Here the immuneACCESS table is served through TCRdb, limited to in-frame sequences with V and J called. Missing clones are a known gap in these copies; in checked studies unresolved V genes cover under half, and the rest lacks a known reason. The sample profile shows about 610,000 clones; around 97% of them were found once. The top ten clonotypes cover roughly 0.05% of the sample. The specimen sequenced was naive CD4+ T cells sorted from blood. Sample cell subset or site, as interpreted from the label and publication: CD45RA+ positively selected. These receptors all stem from a woman aged 25 to 45 in good health.

V is TRBV7-9 and J is TRBJ2-1, with 11 bases lining up with TRBD2. This CDR3 is 15 amino acids long. Germline lookup yields CDR1 SEHNR and CDR2 FQNEAQ (reference sequence). V gave up 6 bases and J gave up 5 bases; unmatched junction bases: 6. CDR3 sequence (DNA): TGTGCCAGCAGTCCGACTAGCGGGATTAACAATGAGCAGTTCTTC. Translating it yields CASSPTSGINNEQFF.

The rearrangement links TRBV19 to TRBJ1-5; perhaps TRBD1 as D (5 bases). The germline V gene encodes CDR1 LNHDA and CDR2 SQIVND (reference sequence). The CDR3 has 14 residues. Trimming took 8 bases from V and 2 from J, leaving 13 bases between them. The CDR3 DNA reads TGTGCCAGTGAGTGGGGGATGGGCAATCAGCCCCAGCATTTT. It specifies CASEWGMGNQPQHF.

This clone came up once. The J gene is TRBJ1-1, the V gene TRBV5-4, with D possibly matching TRBD1 (5 bases). Germline V CDR1 and CDR2: SGHNT, YYREEE (reference sequence). This CDR3 has 14 residues. With 4 bases removed from V and 5 bases from J, the gap between germline ends came to 15 bases. CDR3 region: CASSRRVGGTEAFF. The CDR3, as DNA: TGTGCCAGCAGCCGGCGGGTTGGGGGGACTGAAGCTTTCTTT.

The chain links TRBV19 to TRBJ1-2; TRBD1 matches 7 bases. The CDR3 length is 15 residues. J was trimmed by 4 bases and V by 1 base; bases with no gene match: 6. Germline CDR1 and CDR2: LNHDA and SQIVND (reference sequence). CDR3 sequence: CASSIVGGAGYGYTF. In DNA, the CDR3 is TGTGCCAGTAGTATAGTAGGGGGCGCTGGCTATGGCTACACCTTC.

The chain couples TRBV5-4 to TRBJ2-2; D is unclear. The ends were cut back, 2 bases at V and 0 bases at J, with 8 bases in the middle. The CDR3 runs 15 residues. The V gene's germline CDR1 is SGHNT and CDR2 YYREEE (reference sequence). CDR3 region: CASSFERANTGELFF. The CDR3 region has the DNA TGTGCCAGCAGCTTTGAGCGAGCGAACACCGGGGAGCTGTTTTTT.

The CDR3 DNA reads as TGTGCCAGCGAAACAGTTTCCCACACTGAAGCTTTCTTT. As protein: CASETVSHTEAFF. The genes are TRBV28 and TRBJ1-1; D remains ambiguous. Trimming left V 8 bases short and J 3 bases short, with 13 bases between. The CDR3 length is 13 residues. Germline values: CDR1 MDHEN, CDR2 SYDVKM.

DNA of the CDR3: TGTGCCAGCAGTTGGGGACAGTCCTACAATGAGCAGTTCTTC. Protein sequence: CASSWGQSYNEQFF. The chain joins TRBV7-9 to TRBJ2-1, with 7 bases lining up with TRBD1. The CDR3 spans 14 residues. The junction had 3 bases not matched to a gene; V was cut back by 6 bases and J by 1 base. CDR1 and CDR2 (germline): SEHNR, FQNEAQ (reference sequence). Full variable domain (outside the CDR3, taken from reference TRBV7-9 and TRBJ2-1): DTGVSQNPRHKITKRGQNVTFRCDPISEHNRLYWYRQTLGQGPEFLTYFQNEAQLEKSRLLSDRFSAERPKGSFSTLEIQRTEQGDSAMYLCASSWGQSYNEQFFGPGTRLTVL.

This chain uses TRBV19 with TRBJ2-5, with TRBD2 identical over 11 bases. Trimming cost V 4 bases and J 3 bases; bases outside gene matches: 13. Per the germline V gene, CDR1 is LNHDA and CDR2 is SQIVND (reference sequence). CDR3 length: 18 residues. CDR3 amino acids: CASSTTPGLAALEETQYF. The DNA for the CDR3 is TGTGCCAGTAGTACTACACCGGGACTAGCGGCTTTAGAAGAGACCCAGTACTTC.

V gene TRBV4-1 combines with J gene TRBJ1-3; unclear D gene. Germline V CDR1 and CDR2: MGHRA, YSYEKL. CDR3 length equals 15 residues. V lost 2 bases and J lost 4, with 12 bases in between. CDR3 nucleotide sequence: TGCGCCAGCAGCCAAAGGCGGGTTGGGGGAAACACCATATATTTT. This gives the protein CASSQRRVGGNTIYF.

The chain links TRBV27 to TRBJ1-6; 10 bases line up with TRBD1. Germline CDR1 and CDR2: MNHEY and SMNVEV (reference sequence). The CDR3 has 15 residues. Trimming took 5 bases from V and 7 from J; bases not matched to a gene: 5. The CDR3 sequence is CASSIPGQGNSPLHF. The DNA for the CDR3 is TGTGCCAGCAGTATACCGGGACAGGGGAATTCACCCCTCCACTTT.

The V and J genes are TRBV7-2 and TRBJ2-1, with D perhaps matching TRBD2 (6 bases). This CDR3 is 15 amino acids long. CDR1 is SGHTA, CDR2 FQGNSA, per germline. V gave up 5 bases and J gave up 4 bases, with 15 bases separating them. The CDR3 sequence is CASSPFSGSYNEQFF. The CDR3 DNA reads as TGTGCCAGCAGCCCGTTTAGCGGCTCGTACAATGAGCAGTTCTTC.

The rearrangement joins TRBV11-2 to TRBJ2-5, with TRBD1 matching 7 bases. The V gene's germline CDR1 is SGHAT and CDR2 FQNNGV. V lost 3 bases, J lost 5 bases, and 3 bases stayed unmatched. The length of the CDR3 is 13 residues. CDR3 sequence: CASSFVQGETQYF. CDR3 sequence (DNA): TGTGCCAGCAGCTTTGTACAGGGGGAGACCCAGTACTTC.

In this sample, this clone turned up once. V and J are TRBV5-1 and TRBJ2-5; 8 nucleotides agree with TRBD1. The ends lost 0 bases at V and 2 bases at J; junction bases unmatched: 6. The CDR3 extends over 16 amino acids. Germline assignment: CDR1 SGHRS and CDR2 YFSETQ. The CDR3 region has the DNA TGCGCCAGCAGCTTGGGGACAGGGAACGGGCAAGAGACCCAGTACTTC. As protein: CASSLGTGNGQETQYF. The whole variable domain, filled in from reference TRBV5-1 and TRBJ2-5, reads KAGVTQTPRYLIKTRGQQVTLSCSPISGHRSVSWYQQTPGQGLQFLFEYFSETQRNKGNFPGRFSGRQFSNSRSEMNVSTLELGDSALYLCASSLGTGNGQETQYFGPGTRLLVL.

The chain carries TRBV18 and TRBJ2-7; 14 bases align to TRBD2. J was trimmed by 4 bases and V by 1 base; bases with no gene match: 6. The germline gives CDR1 KGHSH, CDR2 LQKENI. This CDR3 is built from 17 residues. The CDR3 region has the DNA TGTGCCAGCTCACCACAACCCGGGACTAGCGGGAGTTACGAGCAGTACTTC. Its translation is CASSPQPGTSGSYEQYF. The whole variable domain, filled in from reference TRBV18 and TRBJ2-7, reads NAGVMQNPRHLVRRRGQEARLRCSPMKGHSHVYWYRQLPEEGLKFMVYLQKENIIDESGMPKERFSAEFPKEGPSILRIQQVVRGDSAAYFCASSPQPGTSGSYEQYFGPGTRLTVT.

This chain links TRBV5-1 with TRBJ1-5, with D hard to call. The CDR3 extends over 15 amino acids. The V gene lost 0 bases and the J gene lost 4 bases, with 11 bases spanning the gap. CDR1 and CDR2 from the germline V gene are SGHRS and YFSETQ. The CDR3, as DNA: TGCGCCAGCAGCTTGGGGGGAGAAACAAATCAGCCCCAGCATTTT. Residues: CASSLGGETNQPQHF.

The chain is built from TRBV2 and TRBJ1-2; no clear D. The CDR3 spans 14 residues. The germline CDR1 and CDR2 sequences are SNHLY and FYNNEI. Between the trimmed V and J ends, which lost 4 bases and 8 bases, there was a span of 17 bases. In DNA form, the CDR3 reads TGTGCCAGCAGTGCGCATGACGGCGCGGTCGGCTACACCTTC. Encoded protein: CASSAHDGAVGYTF.

The rearrangement links TRBV7-8 to TRBJ2-7, with 12 bases aligning to TRBD2. CDR1 is SGHVS, CDR2 FQNEAQ, per germline. The CDR3 has 16 residues. V shed 1 base, J shed 5 bases, and the junction held 6 bases outside the gene matches. CDR3 in DNA: TGTGCCAGCAGCTTAGAACTAGCGGGAGGATGGGACGAGCAGTACTTC. It translates to CASSLELAGGWDEQYF.

This chain links TRBV6-1 with TRBJ1-1, with 11 positions matching TRBD1. The V segment lost 6 bases and the J segment 5 bases; nucleotides outside the gene matches: 5. Germline assignment: CDR1 MNHNS and CDR2 SASEGT. The length of the CDR3 is 14 residues. CDR3 loop: CASRDRGRWTEAFF. The CDR3 coding sequence is TGTGCCAGCAGGGACAGGGGGCGATGGACTGAAGCTTTCTTT.

CDR3 DNA: TGTGCCAGCAGCACGCCGGGAGCCCTCTGGGAGCAGTACTTC. Amino acids: CASSTPGALWEQYF. V usage is TRBV28 and J usage is TRBJ2-5; TRBD2 might be the D (6 bases). CDR3 length: 14 residues. The V gene lost 6 bases and the J gene lost 11 bases, with 22 bases spanning the gap. Germline-derived CDR1 and CDR2 are MDHEN and SYDVKM. Full variable domain (missing parts from reference TRBV28 and TRBJ2-5): DVKVTQSSRYLVKRTGEKVFLECVQDMDHENMFWYRQDPGLGLRLIYFSYDVKMKEKGDIPEGYSVSREKKERFSLILESASTNQTSMYLCASSTPGALWEQYFGPGTRLLVL.